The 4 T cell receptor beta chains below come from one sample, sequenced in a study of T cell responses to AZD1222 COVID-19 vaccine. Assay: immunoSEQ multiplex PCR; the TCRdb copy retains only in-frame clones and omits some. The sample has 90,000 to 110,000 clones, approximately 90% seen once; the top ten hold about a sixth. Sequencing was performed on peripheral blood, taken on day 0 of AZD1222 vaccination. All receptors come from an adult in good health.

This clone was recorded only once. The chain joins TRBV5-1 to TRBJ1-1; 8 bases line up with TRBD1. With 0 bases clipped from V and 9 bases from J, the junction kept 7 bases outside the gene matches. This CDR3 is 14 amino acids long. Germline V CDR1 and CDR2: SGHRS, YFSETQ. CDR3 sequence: CASSLEGQGAKAFF. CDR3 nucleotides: TGCGCCAGCAGCTTGGAGGGGCAGGGGGCCAAAGCTTTCTTT. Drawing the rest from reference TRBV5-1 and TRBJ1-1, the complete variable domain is KAGVTQTPRYLIKTRGQQVTLSCSPISGHRSVSWYQQTPGQGLQFLFEYFSETQRNKGNFPGRFSGRQFSNSRSEMNVSTLELGDSALYLCASSLEGQGAKAFFGQGTRLTVV.

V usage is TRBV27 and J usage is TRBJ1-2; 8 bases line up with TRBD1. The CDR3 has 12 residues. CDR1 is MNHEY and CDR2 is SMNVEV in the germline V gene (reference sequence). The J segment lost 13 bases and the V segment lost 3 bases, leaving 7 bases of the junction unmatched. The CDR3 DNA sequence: TGTGCCAGCAGTTTGGACGGACAGGGTCTCACCTTC. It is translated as CASSLDGQGLTF.

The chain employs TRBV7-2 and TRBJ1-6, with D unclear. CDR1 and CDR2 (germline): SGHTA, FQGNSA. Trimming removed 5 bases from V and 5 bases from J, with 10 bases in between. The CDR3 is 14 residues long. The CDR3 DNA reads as TGTGCCAGCAGCATCCGGGAAAATAATTCACCCCTCCACTTT. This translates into CASSIRENNSPLHF.

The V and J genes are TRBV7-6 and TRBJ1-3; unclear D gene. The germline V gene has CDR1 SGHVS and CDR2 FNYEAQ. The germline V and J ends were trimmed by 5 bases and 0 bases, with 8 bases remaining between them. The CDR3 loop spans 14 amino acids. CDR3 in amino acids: CASSLLTSGNTIYF. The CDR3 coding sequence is TGTGCCAGCAGCCTCCTTACCTCTGGAAACACCATATATTTT.